This record concerns one TCR beta chain sequence. Data came from immunoSEQ multiplex PCR; TCRdb stores just in-frame clones and leaves some out. The sample lists some 110,000 clones; 80% to 95% were seen once. These data belong to a study of CD4+ T cells in melanoma. This receptor was identified in a human donor with melanoma. Sequencing was carried out using peripheral blood.

CDR3 residues: CASSSVSDTQYF. The CDR3 DNA is TGTGCCAGCAGCTCCGTCTCAGATACGCAGTATTTT. This sequence joins TRBV7-6 and TRBJ2-3; no firm D call. V shed 4 bases and J shed 4 bases, with 6 bases lying between them. There are 12 residues in the CDR3. Germline V lookup: CDR1 SGHVS, CDR2 FNYEAQ. Based on the CDR3 plus reference TRBV7-6 and TRBJ2-3, the full variable domain is GAGVSQSPRYKVTKRGQDVALRCDPISGHVSLYWYRQALGQGPEFLTYFNYEAQQDKSGLPNDRFSAERPEGSISTLTIQRTEQRDSAMYRCASSSVSDTQYFGPGTRLTVL.